The present TCR beta chain was sequenced within a study of T cell changes during pregnancy in multiple sclerosis. Germline-derived CDR1 and CDR2 are SNHLY and FYNNEI. The CDR3 consists of 15 residues. V lost 7 bases to trimming and J lost 4 bases; unmatched junction nucleotides: 11. Sequencing was performed with immunoSEQ multiplex PCR; in TCRdb, only in-frame clones are kept and a portion is missing. Here the sample spans about 76,000 clones, about 93% being singletons. The sequence came from a female donor in good health, enrolled as a control in a pregnancy study. The J gene is TRBJ2-3, the V gene TRBV2; 7 positions match TRBD2. This sample comprised peripheral blood, obtained in the first trimester of pregnancy. CDR3 bases: TGTGCCAGCACCCTAGCGGCCGTGGGACCAGATACGCAGTATTTT. It yields the protein CASTLAAVGPDTQYF.